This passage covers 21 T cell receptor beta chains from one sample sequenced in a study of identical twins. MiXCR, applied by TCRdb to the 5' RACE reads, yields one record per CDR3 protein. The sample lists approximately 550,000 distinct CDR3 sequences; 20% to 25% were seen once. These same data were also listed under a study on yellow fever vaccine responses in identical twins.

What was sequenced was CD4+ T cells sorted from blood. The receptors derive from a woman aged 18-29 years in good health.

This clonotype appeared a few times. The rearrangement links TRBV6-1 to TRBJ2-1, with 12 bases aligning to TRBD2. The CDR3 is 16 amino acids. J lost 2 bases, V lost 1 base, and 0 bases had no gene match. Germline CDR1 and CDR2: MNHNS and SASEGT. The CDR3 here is CASSEGLAGAYNEQFF. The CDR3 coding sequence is TGTGCCAGCAGTGAAGGACTAGCGGGAGCCTACAATGAGCAGTTCTTC.

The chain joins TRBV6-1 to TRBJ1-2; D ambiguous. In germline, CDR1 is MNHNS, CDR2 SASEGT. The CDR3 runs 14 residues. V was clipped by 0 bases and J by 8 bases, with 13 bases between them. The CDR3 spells CASSEAVGSRGYTF. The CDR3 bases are TGTGCCAGCAGTGAAGCGGTTGGCAGCCGAGGCTACACCTTC.

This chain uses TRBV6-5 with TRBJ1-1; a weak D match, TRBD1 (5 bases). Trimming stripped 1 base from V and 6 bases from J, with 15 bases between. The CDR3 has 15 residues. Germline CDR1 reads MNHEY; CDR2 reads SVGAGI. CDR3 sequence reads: CASSYWEGRSAEAFF. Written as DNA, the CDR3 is TGTGCCAGCAGTTACTGGGAGGGGAGGAGCGCTGAAGCTTTCTTT.

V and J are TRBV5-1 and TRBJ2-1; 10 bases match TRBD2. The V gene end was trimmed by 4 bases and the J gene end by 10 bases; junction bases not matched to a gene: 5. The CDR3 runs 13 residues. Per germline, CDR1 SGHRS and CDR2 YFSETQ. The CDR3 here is CASSILAGDEQFF. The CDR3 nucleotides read TGCGCCAGCAGCATCCTAGCGGGAGACGAGCAGTTCTTC.

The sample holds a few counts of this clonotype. The DNA for the CDR3 is TGTGCCAGCAGCTTAGCGGCTAGCGGGGTGGGCAATGAGCAGTTCTTC. The encoded protein is CASSLAASGVGNEQFF. The gene calls are TRBV7-2 and TRBJ2-1; 9 bases fit TRBD2. V lost 0 bases to trimming and J lost 6 bases; unmatched junction nucleotides: 6. Germline assignment: CDR1 SGHTA and CDR2 FQGNSA. The CDR3 has 16 residues.

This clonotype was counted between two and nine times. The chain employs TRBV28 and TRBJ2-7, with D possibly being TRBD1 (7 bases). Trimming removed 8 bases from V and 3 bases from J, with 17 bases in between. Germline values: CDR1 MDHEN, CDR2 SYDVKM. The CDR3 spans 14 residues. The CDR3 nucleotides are TGTGCCAGCTCCAGGGGGGACTGGCTCTACGAGCAGTACTTC. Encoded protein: CASSRGDWLYEQYF.

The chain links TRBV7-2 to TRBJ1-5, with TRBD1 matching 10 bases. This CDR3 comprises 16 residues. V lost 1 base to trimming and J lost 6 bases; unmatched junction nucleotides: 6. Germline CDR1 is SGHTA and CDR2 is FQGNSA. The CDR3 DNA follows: TGTGCCAGCAGCTTAGTGGCGGGACAGGGGCCTCAGCCCCAGCATTTT. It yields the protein CASSLVAGQGPQPQHF.

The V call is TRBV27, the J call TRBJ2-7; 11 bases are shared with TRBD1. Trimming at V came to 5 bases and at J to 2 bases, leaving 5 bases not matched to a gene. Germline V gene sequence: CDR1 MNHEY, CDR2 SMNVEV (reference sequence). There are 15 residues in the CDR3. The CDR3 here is CASSRGTGGTYEQYF. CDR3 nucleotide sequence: TGTGCCAGCAGTAGAGGGACAGGGGGAACCTACGAGCAGTACTTC.

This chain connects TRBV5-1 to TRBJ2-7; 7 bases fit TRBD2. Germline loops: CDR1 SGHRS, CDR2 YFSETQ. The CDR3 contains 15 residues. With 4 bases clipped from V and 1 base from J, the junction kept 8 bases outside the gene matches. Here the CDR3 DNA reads TGCGCCAGCAGCCCGGCTAGCGGCGGATCCTACGAGCAGTACTTC. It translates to CASSPASGGSYEQYF.

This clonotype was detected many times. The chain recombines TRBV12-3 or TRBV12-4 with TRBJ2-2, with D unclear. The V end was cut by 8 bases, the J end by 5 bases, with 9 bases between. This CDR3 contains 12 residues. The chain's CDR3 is CASSRSTGELFF. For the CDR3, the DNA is TGTGCCAGCTCGAGGAGTACCGGGGAGCTGTTTTTT.

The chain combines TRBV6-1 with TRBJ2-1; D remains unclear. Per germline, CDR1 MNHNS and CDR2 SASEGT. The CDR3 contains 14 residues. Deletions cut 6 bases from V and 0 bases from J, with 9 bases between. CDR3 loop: CASSLQSSYNEQFF. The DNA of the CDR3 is TGTGCCAGCAGCCTCCAAAGCTCCTACAATGAGCAGTTCTTC.

The CDR3 sequence is CAIDTGTDTQYF. CDR3 coding DNA: TGTGCCATCGACACAGGCACAGATACGCAGTATTTT. The chain couples TRBV10-3 to TRBJ2-3; D not certain. The CDR3 is made up of 12 amino acids. Trimming removed 8 bases at V and 1 base at J, with 7 bases between. Germline CDR1 is ENHRY and CDR2 is SYGVKD.

CDR3 coding DNA: TGTGCCAGCACCCGCGCCCTCAGTCCAAGCGGCTATGGCTACACCTTC. Translated, it gives CASTRALSPSGYGYTF. The V gene is TRBV28, the J gene TRBJ1-2; D unclear. The germline V gene has CDR1 MDHEN and CDR2 SYDVKM. The CDR3 loop spans 16 amino acids. V was cut by 7 bases and J by 4 bases, with 22 bases left in between.

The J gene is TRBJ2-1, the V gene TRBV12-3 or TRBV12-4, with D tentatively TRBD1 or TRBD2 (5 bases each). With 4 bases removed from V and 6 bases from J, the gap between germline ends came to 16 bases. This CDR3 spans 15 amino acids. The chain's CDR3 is CASSSGPPGTNEQFF. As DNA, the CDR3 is TGTGCCAGCAGTTCGGGACCCCCGGGAACCAATGAGCAGTTCTTC.

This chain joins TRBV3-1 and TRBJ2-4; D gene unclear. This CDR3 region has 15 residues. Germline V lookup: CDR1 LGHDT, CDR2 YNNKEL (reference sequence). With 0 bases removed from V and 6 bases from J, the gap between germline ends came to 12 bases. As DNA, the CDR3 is TGTGCCAGCAGCCAAGATCTCCGACATCCAAACATTCAGTACTTC. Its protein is CASSQDLRHPNIQYF.

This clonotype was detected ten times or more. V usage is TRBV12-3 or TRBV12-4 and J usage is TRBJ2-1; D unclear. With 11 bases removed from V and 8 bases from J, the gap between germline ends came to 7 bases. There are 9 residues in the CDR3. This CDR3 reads CAGIYEQFF. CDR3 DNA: TGTGCCGGTATCTATGAGCAGTTCTTC.

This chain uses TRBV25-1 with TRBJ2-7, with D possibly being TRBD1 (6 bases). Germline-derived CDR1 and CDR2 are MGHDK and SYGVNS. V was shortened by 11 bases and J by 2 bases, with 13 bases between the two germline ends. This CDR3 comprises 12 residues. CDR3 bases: TGTGCCGCCAGGGGCGGAACCTACGAGCAGTACTTC. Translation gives CAARGGTYEQYF.

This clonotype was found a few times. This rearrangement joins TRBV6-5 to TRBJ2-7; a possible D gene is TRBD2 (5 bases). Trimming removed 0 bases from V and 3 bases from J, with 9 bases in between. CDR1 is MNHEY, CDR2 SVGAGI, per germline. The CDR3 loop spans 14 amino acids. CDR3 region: CASSYSFGNYEQYF. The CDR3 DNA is TGTGCCAGCAGTTACTCTTTCGGGAACTACGAGCAGTACTTC.

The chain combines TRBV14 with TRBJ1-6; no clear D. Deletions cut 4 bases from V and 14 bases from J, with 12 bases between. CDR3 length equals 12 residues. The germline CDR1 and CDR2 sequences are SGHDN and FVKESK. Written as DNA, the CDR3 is TGTGCCAGCAGCCCCTCGGGGTTCACCCTCCACTTT. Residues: CASSPSGFTLHF.

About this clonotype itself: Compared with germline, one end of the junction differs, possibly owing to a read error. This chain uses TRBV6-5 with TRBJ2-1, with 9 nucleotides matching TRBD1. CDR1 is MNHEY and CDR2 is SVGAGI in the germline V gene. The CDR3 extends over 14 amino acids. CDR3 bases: TGTGCCAGCAGTTACTCGAATCGGGGGACAGGGAGGGTCTTC. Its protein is CASSYSNRGTGRVF.

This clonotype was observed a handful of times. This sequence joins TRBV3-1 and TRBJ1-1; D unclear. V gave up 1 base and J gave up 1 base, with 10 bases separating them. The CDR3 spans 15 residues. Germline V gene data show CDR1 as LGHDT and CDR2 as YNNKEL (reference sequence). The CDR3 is CASSQVHQGNTEAFF. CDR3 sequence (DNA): TGTGCCAGCAGCCAAGTCCACCAAGGGAACACTGAAGCTTTCTTT.